This TCR beta chain appears in the sequencing data of a study of blood T cells in healthy people across ages. V was trimmed by 0 bases and J by 7 bases, leaving 12 bases between them. Germline CDR1 reads DFQATT; CDR2 reads SNEGSKA (reference sequence). This CDR3 has 13 residues. Primed by a sample-barcoded 5' primer and a J-beta primer mix, a second PCR proceeded for about 7 to 12 cycles. Each cDNA molecule was tagged by a template-switch adaptor with 12 random nucleotides. One entry per CDR3 protein, called by TCRdb with MiXCR from the 5' RACE reads. The sample has about 970,000 distinct CDR3 sequences; roughly 50% are singletons. Overall study results and limits: The diversity estimates, figures obtained from one million T cells, were considered underestimates. Older age coincided with a roughly linear decline in TCR beta diversity per million T cells.

This clonotype was picked up many times. Its target is not known. The chain recombines TRBV20-1 with TRBJ1-1; D may be TRBD1 (5 bases). Sequences were obtained from blood. The receptor was derived from a woman aged 60 to 75 in good health. The CDR3, as DNA: TGCAGTGCTAGAGATTCAGGGAGGGGTGAAGCTTTCTTT. Translated, it gives CSARDSGRGEAFF.